This T cell receptor (beta chain) was sequenced in a study of early T cells in non-severe SARS-CoV-2 infection. TCRdb passed the 5' RACE reads through MiXCR, listing each CDR3 protein once. The sample has fewer than 35,000 distinct CDR3 sequences, about 6% seen once. In germline, CDR1 is MNHEY, CDR2 SMNVEV (reference sequence). The CDR3 is 15 amino acids. With 6 bases clipped from V and 5 bases from J, the junction kept 9 bases outside the gene matches. This clonotype showed up many times. The specimen sequenced was whole blood. This rearrangement joins TRBV27 to TRBJ2-7; the match to TRBD2 covers 11 bases. The TCR comes from an adult who was a healthcare worker with PCR-confirmed SARS-CoV-2 infection or an uninfected control (not recorded which). CDR3 bases: TGTGCCAGCAGCCGAACCGGGACTAGCGGTCACGAGCAGTACTTC. Translated: CASSRTGTSGHEQYF.